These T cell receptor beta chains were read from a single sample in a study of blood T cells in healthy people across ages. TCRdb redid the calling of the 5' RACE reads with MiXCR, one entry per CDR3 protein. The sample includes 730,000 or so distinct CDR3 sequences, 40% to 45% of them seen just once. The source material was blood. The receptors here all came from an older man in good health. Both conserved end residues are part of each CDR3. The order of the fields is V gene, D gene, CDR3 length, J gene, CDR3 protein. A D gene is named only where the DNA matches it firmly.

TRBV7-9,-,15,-,CASSPIRGPNNIQYF
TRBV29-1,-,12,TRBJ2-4,CSVTVMGNIQYF
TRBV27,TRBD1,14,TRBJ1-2,CASSSGGAGYGYTF
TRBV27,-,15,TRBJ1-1,CASSVFGLPNTEAFF
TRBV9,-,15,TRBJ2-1,CASSVEGNSYNEQFF
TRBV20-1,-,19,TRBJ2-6,CSARDHLPGGSPGANVLTF
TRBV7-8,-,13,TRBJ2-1,CASSPQVNNEQFF
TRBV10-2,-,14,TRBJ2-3,CASRSQDLTDTQYF
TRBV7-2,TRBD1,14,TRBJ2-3,CASSLGTGGDTQYF
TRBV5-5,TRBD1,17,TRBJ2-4,CASSLRGQGGDKNIQYF
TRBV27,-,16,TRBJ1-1,CASSLLGGVVNTEAFF
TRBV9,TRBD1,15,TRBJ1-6,CASSDRDRNNSPLHF
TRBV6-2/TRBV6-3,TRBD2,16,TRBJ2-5,CASSYSGGLDQETQYF
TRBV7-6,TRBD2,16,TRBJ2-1,CASSRILAGVLNEQFF
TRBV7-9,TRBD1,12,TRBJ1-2,CASSFRDSSYTF
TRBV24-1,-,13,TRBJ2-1,CATSISGYNEQFF
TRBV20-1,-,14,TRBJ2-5,CSAGIALYQETQYF
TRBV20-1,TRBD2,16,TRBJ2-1,CSARGGLAANNNEQFF
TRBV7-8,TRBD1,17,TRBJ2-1,CASSPGQGTSSYNEQFF
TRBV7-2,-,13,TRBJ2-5,CASSYGRRETQYF
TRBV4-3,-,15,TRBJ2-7,CASSQDRDGTYEQYF
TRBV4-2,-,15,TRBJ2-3,CASSQDSSVTDTQYF
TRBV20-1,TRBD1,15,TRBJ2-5,CSARATGVYQETQYF
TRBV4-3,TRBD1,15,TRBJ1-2,CASSQGWDRVYGYTF
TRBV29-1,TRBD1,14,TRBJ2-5,CSVNREGGDPGQYF
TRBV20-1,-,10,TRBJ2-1,CSAIQGQQFF
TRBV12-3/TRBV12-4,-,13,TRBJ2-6,CASQVSGANVLTF
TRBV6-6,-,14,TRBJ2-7,CASSPAGTNYEQYF
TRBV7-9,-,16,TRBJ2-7,CASSGTRQRPSYEQYF
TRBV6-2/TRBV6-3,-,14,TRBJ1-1,CASSQNNMNTEAFF
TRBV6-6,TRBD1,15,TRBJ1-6,CASRPGTGNNSPLHF
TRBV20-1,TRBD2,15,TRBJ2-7,CSARFGGGPYYEQYF